Below are 21 T cell receptor beta chains sequenced from a single sample in a study. Sequencing was performed with immunoSEQ multiplex PCR; in TCRdb, only in-frame clones are kept and a portion is missing. Of around 50,000 clones detected, 80% to 95% appear once; the ten largest clones hold roughly 10%. The material sequenced was PBMCs. The receptor source for this set is a middle-aged man with rheumatoid arthritis.

The sample holds one count of this clone. The chain is built from TRBV9 and TRBJ1-6; D call uncertain. Germline V CDR1 and CDR2: SGDLS, YYNGEE. V lost 0 bases and J lost 0, with 7 bases in between. This CDR3 comprises 16 residues. The CDR3 DNA sequence: TGTGCCAGCAGCGTAGGCAGCAACTCCTATAATTCACCCCTCCACTTT. This sequence encodes CASSVGSNSYNSPLHF.

This rearrangement joins TRBV27 to TRBJ1-3; possibly TRBD1 for D (5 bases). The germline V gene has CDR1 MNHEY and CDR2 SMNVEV (reference sequence). V was trimmed by 5 bases and J by 4 bases, leaving 9 bases between them. The CDR3 has 13 residues. CDR3 coding DNA: TGTGCCAGCAGTGGGACCTCCGGAAACACCATATATTTT. This translates into CASSGTSGNTIYF.

The V and J genes are TRBV10-3 and TRBJ2-2, with D possibly TRBD1 on 5 matching bases. Germline values: CDR1 ENHRY, CDR2 SYGVKD. Trimming cost V 1 base and J 2 bases, with 11 bases left between them. The CDR3 length is 16 residues. The CDR3 coding sequence is TGTGCCATCAGTGAGTTCGAACAGGCAAACACCGGGGAGCTGTTTTTT. As protein: CAISEFEQANTGELFF.

The chain couples TRBV15 to TRBJ2-6; the D is unclear. Trimming removed 11 bases at V and 1 base at J, with 9 bases between. The CDR3 spans 13 residues. CDR1 is LNHNV, CDR2 YYDKDF, per germline (reference sequence). The CDR3 reads CAVGLSGANVLTF. CDR3 coding DNA: TGTGCCGTAGGCCTTTCTGGGGCCAACGTCCTGACTTTC.

The table lists this clone with a count of one. This rearrangement joins TRBV6-4 to TRBJ2-1; D may be TRBD1 (6 bases). The CDR3 loop spans 14 amino acids. Trimming cost V 3 bases and J 6 bases, with 12 bases left between them. Germline V gene lookup returns CDR1 MRHNA and CDR2 SNTAGT. CDR3 nucleotide sequence: TGTGCCAGCAGTGATATTGCAGGGGTCAATGAGCAGTTCTTC. Protein sequence: CASSDIAGVNEQFF.

The rearrangement joins TRBV28 to TRBJ2-5; unclear D gene. Germline CDR1 MDHEN, CDR2 SYDVKM. This CDR3 has 13 amino acids. V lost 1 base, J lost 4 bases, and 7 bases lay in between. CDR3 coding DNA: TGTGCCAGCAGTTTATTTAATCCAGAGACCCAGTACTTC. This translates into CASSLFNPETQYF.

The CDR3 is CASSFPGTSGYEQYF. The CDR3 nucleotides are TGTGCCAGCAGTTTTCCCGGGACTAGCGGTTACGAGCAGTACTTC. The chain carries TRBV28 and TRBJ2-7; TRBD2 aligns across 11 bases. The CDR3 has 15 amino acids. Losses at the gene ends were 3 bases for V and 4 bases for J; bases not matched to a gene: 5. Germline values: CDR1 MDHEN, CDR2 SYDVKM.

This chain uses TRBV7-9 with TRBJ2-1; no definite D call. Germline V gives CDR1 SEHNR, CDR2 FQNEAQ (reference sequence). This CDR3 spans 12 amino acids. V was shortened by 5 bases and J by 7 bases, with 9 bases between the two germline ends. The CDR3 sequence is CASSKFGNEQFF. In nucleotides, the CDR3 is TGTGCCAGCAGCAAATTCGGTAATGAGCAGTTCTTC.

This chain joins TRBV5-1 and TRBJ2-5; D is ambiguous. The CDR3 has 13 residues. Germline V lookup: CDR1 SGHRS, CDR2 YFSETQ. Trimming removed 0 bases from V and 2 bases from J, with 5 bases in between. CDR3 amino acids: CASSLEGQETQYF. For the CDR3, the DNA is TGCGCCAGCAGCTTGGAGGGACAAGAGACCCAGTACTTC.

This clone was observed a few times. The J gene is TRBJ2-2, the V gene TRBV13; weak D call: TRBD1 (6 bases). V gave up 9 bases and J gave up 4 bases, with 18 bases separating them. This CDR3 has 15 residues. Germline V gene lookup returns CDR1 PRHDT and CDR2 FYEKMQ (reference sequence). The CDR3 DNA reads TGTGCCAGTGTTGGTCCGGACAGCTTCACCGGGGAGCTGTTTTTT. It specifies CASVGPDSFTGELFF.

This rearrangement joins TRBV7-2 to TRBJ1-4; D is ambiguous. This CDR3 is 15 amino acids long. Between the trimmed V and J ends, which lost 3 bases and 5 bases, there was a span of 13 bases. The V gene's germline CDR1 is SGHTA and CDR2 FQGNSA. The chain's CDR3 is CASSFSGRGNEKLFF. For the CDR3, the DNA is TGTGCCAGCAGCTTCTCCGGACGAGGAAATGAAAAACTGTTTTTT.

The chain joins TRBV2 to TRBJ2-3; 10 bases agree with TRBD2. The CDR3 contains 15 residues. Germline V lookup: CDR1 SNHLY, CDR2 FYNNEI. Germline trimming cut 7 bases from V and 6 bases from J; bases unmatched to any gene: 10. CDR3 nucleotide sequence: TGTGCCAGCAAACCCAGCGGGGGGGCGTCCGATACGCAGTATTTT. This gives the protein CASKPSGGASDTQYF.

J is TRBJ1-2 and V is TRBV11-2; 8 bases align to TRBD1. Germline-derived CDR1 and CDR2 are SGHAT and FQNNGV. The CDR3 has 13 amino acids. V was clipped by 5 bases and J by 4 bases; unmatched bases: 3. CDR3 nucleotide sequence: TGTGCCAGCAGCCCCGGGACAGGCTATGGCTACACCTTC. Its protein is CASSPGTGYGYTF.

In this sample, this clone turned up once. The chain links TRBV4-1 to TRBJ2-2; 8 bases agree with TRBD2. The CDR3 has 15 amino acids. Trimming removed 6 bases from V and 7 bases from J; junction bases left unmatched: 10. Looked up from germline, CDR1 is MGHRA and CDR2 is YSYEKL. Here the CDR3 DNA reads TGCGCCAGCAGTCAATGGCGGGGGGTGAGCGGGGAGCTGTTTTTT. This translates into CASSQWRGVSGELFF.

This clone showed up just once. The chain is built from TRBV30 and TRBJ1-5; D uncertain. This CDR3 contains 13 residues. Germline V gene lookup returns CDR1 GTSNPN and CDR2 SVGIG (reference sequence). The ends were cut back, 5 bases at V and 2 bases at J, with 10 bases in the middle. In DNA, the CDR3 is TGTGCCTGGGGAGTCCAGGGCAATCAGCCCCAGCATTTT. Encoded protein: CAWGVQGNQPQHF. Using reference TRBV30 and TRBJ1-5 for the parts outside the CDR3, the full variable domain is SQTIHQWPATLVQPVGSPLSLECTVEGTSNPNLYWYRQAAGRGLQLLFYSVGIGQISSEVPQNLSASRPQDRQFILSSKKLLLSDSGFYLCAWGVQGNQPQHFGDGTRLSIL.

The chain employs TRBV7-8 and TRBJ1-2; possibly TRBD1 for D (6 bases). The CDR3 extends over 15 amino acids. Germline V gives CDR1 SGHVS, CDR2 FQNEAQ. The germline V and J ends were trimmed by 5 bases and 8 bases, with 21 bases remaining between them. CDR3 DNA sequence: TGTGCCAGCAGCCCCGAGGGGGGCAGAGGTCTGGGCTACACCTTC. Its translation: CASSPEGGRGLGYTF.

This clone was seen once. The chain recombines TRBV9 with TRBJ2-2; D may be TRBD2 (6 bases). Per the germline V gene, CDR1 is SGDLS and CDR2 is YYNGEE. Trimming stripped 3 bases from V and 1 base from J, with 16 bases between. This CDR3 contains 17 residues. CDR3 bases: TGTGCCAGCAGCGCAGAAGAGACTAGAGTGAACACCGGGGAGCTGTTTTTT. Translation: CASSAEETRVNTGELFF.

J is TRBJ1-4 and V is TRBV3-1 (or the pseudogene TRBV3-2); D is possibly TRBD1 (6 bases). V shed 4 bases and J shed 3 bases, with 12 bases lying between them. The CDR3 is 15 residues long. CDR1 is LGHDT and CDR2 is YNNKEL in the germline V gene (reference sequence). DNA of the CDR3: TGTGCCAGCAGCCCACGGGGGGCGGCTAATGAAAAACTGTTTTTT. Translated: CASSPRGAANEKLFF.

V and J are TRBV7-2 and TRBJ1-1, with D possibly TRBD1 on 5 matching bases. The CDR3 length is 15 residues. Germline assignment: CDR1 SGHTA and CDR2 FQGNSA. V lost 1 base to trimming and J lost 0 bases, with 9 bases between them. This CDR3 reads CASSLVRGMNTEAFF. The CDR3 DNA reads TGTGCCAGCAGCTTAGTCCGGGGGATGAACACTGAAGCTTTCTTT.

This clone was seen only once. CDR3 DNA sequence: TGCGCCAGCAGCGATCTTAGGAACACTGAAGCTTTCTTT. It yields the protein CASSDLRNTEAFF. This chain uses TRBV5-1 with TRBJ1-1; no clear D gene. This CDR3 comprises 13 residues. Trimming took 4 bases from V and 1 from J, leaving 8 bases between them. CDR1 and CDR2 (germline): SGHRS, YFSETQ.

The chain links TRBV3-1 (or the pseudogene TRBV3-2) to TRBJ2-1, with 9 nucleotides matching TRBD2. Unmatched junction bases numbered 5, after V lost 4 bases and J lost 4 bases. CDR1 is LGHDT and CDR2 is YNNKEL in the germline V gene (reference sequence). This CDR3 has 15 residues. The CDR3 nucleotides read TGTGCCAGCAGCCCTACTAGCGGGCAGTACAATGAGCAGTTCTTC. Translation: CASSPTSGQYNEQFF.